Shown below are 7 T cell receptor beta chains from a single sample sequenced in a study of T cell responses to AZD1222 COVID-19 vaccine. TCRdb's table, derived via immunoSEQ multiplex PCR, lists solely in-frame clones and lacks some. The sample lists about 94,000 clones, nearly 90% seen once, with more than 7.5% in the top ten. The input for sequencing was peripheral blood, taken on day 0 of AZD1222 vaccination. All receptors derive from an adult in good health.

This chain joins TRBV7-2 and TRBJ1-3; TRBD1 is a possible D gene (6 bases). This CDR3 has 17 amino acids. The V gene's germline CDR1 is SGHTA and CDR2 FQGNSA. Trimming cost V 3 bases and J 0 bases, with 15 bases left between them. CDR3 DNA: TGTGCCAGCAGCTTCATTTCGACAGGCCTCTCTGGAAACACCATATATTTT. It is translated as CASSFISTGLSGNTIYF.

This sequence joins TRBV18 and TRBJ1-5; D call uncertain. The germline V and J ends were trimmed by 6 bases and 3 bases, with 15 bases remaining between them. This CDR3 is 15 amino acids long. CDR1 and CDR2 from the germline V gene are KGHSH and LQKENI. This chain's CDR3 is CASSPASGINQPQHF. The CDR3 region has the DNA TGTGCCAGCTCCCCGGCGTCGGGGATCAATCAGCCCCAGCATTTT.

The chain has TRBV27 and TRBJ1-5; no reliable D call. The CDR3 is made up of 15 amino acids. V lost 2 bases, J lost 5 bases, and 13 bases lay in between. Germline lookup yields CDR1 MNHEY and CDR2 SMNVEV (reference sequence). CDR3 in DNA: TGTGCCAGCAGTTTAGGCGTGGGGAGGTATCAGCCCCAGCATTTT. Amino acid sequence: CASSLGVGRYQPQHF.

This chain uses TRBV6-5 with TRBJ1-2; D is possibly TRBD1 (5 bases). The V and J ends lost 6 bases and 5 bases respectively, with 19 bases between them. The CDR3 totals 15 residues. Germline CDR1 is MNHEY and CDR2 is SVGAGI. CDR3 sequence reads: CASSTLTELVYGYTF. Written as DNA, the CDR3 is TGTGCCAGCAGCACGTTGACAGAGCTCGTATATGGCTACACCTTC.

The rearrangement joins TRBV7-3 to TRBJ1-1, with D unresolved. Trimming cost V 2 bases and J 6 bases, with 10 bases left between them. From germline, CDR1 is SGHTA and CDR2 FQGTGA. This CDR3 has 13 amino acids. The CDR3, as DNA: TGTGCCAGCAGCTTATACCCCGGCGCTGAAGCTTTCTTT. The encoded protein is CASSLYPGAEAFF.

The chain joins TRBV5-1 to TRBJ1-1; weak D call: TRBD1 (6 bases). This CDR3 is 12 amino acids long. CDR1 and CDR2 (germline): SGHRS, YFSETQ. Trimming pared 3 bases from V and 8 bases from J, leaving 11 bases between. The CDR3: CASSSGQLEAFF. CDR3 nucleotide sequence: TGCGCCAGCAGCTCTGGACAGCTGGAAGCTTTCTTT.

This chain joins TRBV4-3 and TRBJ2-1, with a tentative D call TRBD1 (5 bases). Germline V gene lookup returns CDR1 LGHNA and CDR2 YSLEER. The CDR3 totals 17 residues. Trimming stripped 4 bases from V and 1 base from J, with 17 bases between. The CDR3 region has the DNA TGCGCCAGCAGCCCGGACACCAGCCTAACTTCCTACAATGAGCAGTTCTTC. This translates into CASSPDTSLTSYNEQFF.